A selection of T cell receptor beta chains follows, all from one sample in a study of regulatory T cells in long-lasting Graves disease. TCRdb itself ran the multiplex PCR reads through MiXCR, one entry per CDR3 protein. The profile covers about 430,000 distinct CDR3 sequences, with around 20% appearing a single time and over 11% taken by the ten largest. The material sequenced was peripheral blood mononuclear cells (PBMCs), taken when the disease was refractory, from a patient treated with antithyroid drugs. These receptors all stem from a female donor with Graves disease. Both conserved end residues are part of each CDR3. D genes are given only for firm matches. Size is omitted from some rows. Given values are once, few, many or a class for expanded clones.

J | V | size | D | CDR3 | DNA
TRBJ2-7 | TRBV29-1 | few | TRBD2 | CSGEGEGGSPVYEQYF | TGCAGCGGGGAAGGGGAGGGCGGCTCCCCCGTGTACGAGCAGTACTTC
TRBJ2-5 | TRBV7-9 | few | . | CASSLGRIETQYF | TGTGCCAGCAGCTTAGGGAGGATTGAGACCCAGTACTTC
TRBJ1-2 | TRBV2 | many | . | CASSPQASTRVGYGYTF | TGTGCCAGCAGCCCGCAAGCCTCAACGAGGGTCGGCTATGGCTACACCTTC
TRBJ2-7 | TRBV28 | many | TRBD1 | CASNKPGQGSIEQYF | TGTGCCAGCAATAAACCGGGACAGGGGTCTATCGAGCAGTACTTC
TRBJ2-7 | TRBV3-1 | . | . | CASSQVPGGREFSYEQYF | TGTGCCAGCAGCCAAGTGCCCGGGGGGCGTGAGTTCTCCTACGAGCAGTACTTC
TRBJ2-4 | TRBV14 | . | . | CASSQVSDIQYF | TGTGCCAGCAGCCAAGTATCCGACATTCAGTACTTC
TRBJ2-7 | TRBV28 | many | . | CATEGTSTYEQYF | TGTGCCACCGAAGGGACATCAACCTACGAGCAGTACTTC
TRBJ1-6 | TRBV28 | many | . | CASSNTGSGNSPLHF | TGTGCCAGCAGTAACACAGGGAGTGGAAATTCACCCCTCCACTTT
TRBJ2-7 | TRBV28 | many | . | CVCGNSYEQYF | TGTGTCTGTGGGAACTCCTACGAGCAGTACTTC
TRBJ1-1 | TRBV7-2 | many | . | CASSLEGVRAFF | TGTGCCAGCAGCTTAGAGGGGGTACGGGCTTTCTTT
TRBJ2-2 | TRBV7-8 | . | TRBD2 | CASSSPSGRALVSGELFF | TGTGCCAGCAGCTCGCCTAGCGGGAGGGCCCTTGTGTCCGGGGAGCTGTTTTTT
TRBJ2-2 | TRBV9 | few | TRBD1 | CASSGKDRATGELFF | TGTGCCAGCAGCGGAAAGGACAGGGCCACCGGGGAGCTGTTTTTT
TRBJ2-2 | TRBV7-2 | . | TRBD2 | CASSFSGTSFGELFF | TGTGCCAGCAGCTTTTCTGGGACTAGTTTTGGGGAGCTGTTTTTT
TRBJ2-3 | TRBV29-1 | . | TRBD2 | CSVRASGRPTDTQYF | TGCAGCGTTCGGGCTAGCGGGAGACCCACAGATACGCAGTATTTT
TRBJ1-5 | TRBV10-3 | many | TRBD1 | CATTDRDQPQHF | TGTGCCACCACTGACAGGGATCAGCCCCAGCATTTT
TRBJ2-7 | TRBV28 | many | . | CASSSRVLHEQYF | TGTGCCAGCAGTTCCAGGGTATTACACGAGCAGTACTTC
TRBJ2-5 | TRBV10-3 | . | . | CAISESEEQETQYF | TGTGCCATCAGTGAGTCCGAGGAGCAAGAGACCCAGTACTTC
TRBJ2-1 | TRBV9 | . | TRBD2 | CASSPTPGLAVAYNEQFF | TGTGCCAGCAGCCCCACACCGGGACTAGCGGTTGCCTACAATGAGCAGTTCTTC
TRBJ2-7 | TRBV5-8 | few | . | CASSLRRVSYEQYF | TGTGCCAGCAGCTTGCGAAGAGTCTCCTACGAGCAGTACTTC
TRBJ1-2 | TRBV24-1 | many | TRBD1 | CATSDGTGDGYTF | TGTGCCACCAGTGATGGGACAGGGGATGGCTACACCTTC
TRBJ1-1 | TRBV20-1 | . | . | CSAKMDPPNQAFF | TGCAGTGCCAAGATGGACCCCCCAAACCAAGCTTTCTTT
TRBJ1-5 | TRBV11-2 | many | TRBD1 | CASSLGQGALQPQHF | TGTGCCAGCAGTCTAGGGCAGGGGGCTCTTCAGCCCCAGCATTTT
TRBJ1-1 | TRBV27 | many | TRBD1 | CASSLTATGGNTEAFF | TGTGCCAGCAGTTTAACAGCGACAGGGGGAAACACTGAAGCTTTCTTT
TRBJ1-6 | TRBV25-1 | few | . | CASSEEGWSYNSPLHF | TGTGCCAGCAGTGAGGAGGGCTGGTCCTATAATTCACCCCTCCACTTT
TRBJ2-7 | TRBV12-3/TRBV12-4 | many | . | CASSLGTTSLEQYF | TGTGCCAGCAGTTTAGGGACTACCTCCCTCGAGCAGTACTTC
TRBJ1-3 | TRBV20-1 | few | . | CSAGEGSGSGNTIYF | TGCAGTGCAGGGGAAGGGTCTGGTTCTGGAAACACCATATATTTT
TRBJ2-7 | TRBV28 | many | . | CASRLQQGYEQYF | TGTGCCAGCAGGCTTCAACAGGGATACGAGCAGTACTTC
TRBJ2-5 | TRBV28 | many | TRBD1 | CASSRRTGQETQYF | TGTGCCAGCAGTAGAAGGACAGGGCAAGAGACCCAGTACTTC
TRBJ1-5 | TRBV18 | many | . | CASSPQSSNQPQHF | TGTGCCAGCAGCCCTCAGAGTAGCAATCAGCCCCAGCATTTT
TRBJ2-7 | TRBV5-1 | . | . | CASSSDTYLYEQYF | TGCGCCAGCAGCTCGGACACTTACCTTTACGAGCAGTACTTC
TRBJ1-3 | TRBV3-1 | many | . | CASSPSNSGNTIYF | TGTGCCAGCAGCCCTTCAAATTCTGGAAACACCATATATTTT
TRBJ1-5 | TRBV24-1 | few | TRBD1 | CATSDSTGGFKPQHF | TGTGCCACCAGTGATTCGACAGGGGGCTTTAAGCCCCAGCATTTT
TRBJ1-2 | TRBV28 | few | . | CASSPAGGGGKGYTF | TGTGCCAGCAGTCCGGCCGGGGGGGGGGGCAAGGGCTACACCTTC
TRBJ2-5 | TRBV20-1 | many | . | CSALNFRGQETQYF | TGCAGTGCTCTGAATTTCAGGGGCCAAGAGACCCAGTACTTC
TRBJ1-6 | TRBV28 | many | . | CASSLTDTDTNSPLHF | TGTGCCAGCAGCCTTACGGACACGGATACGAATTCACCCCTCCACTTT
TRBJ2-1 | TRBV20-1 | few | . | CSARVSDYNEQFF | TGCAGTGCTAGAGTGAGCGACTACAATGAGCAGTTCTTC
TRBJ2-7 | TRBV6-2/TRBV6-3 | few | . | CASSEASASYEQYF | TGTGCCAGCAGTGAAGCGTCGGCCTCCTACGAGCAGTACTTC
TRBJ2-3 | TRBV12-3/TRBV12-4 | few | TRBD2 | CASSSLAGGPTDTQYF | TGTGCCAGCAGTTCTCTAGCGGGAGGGCCCACAGATACGCAGTATTTT
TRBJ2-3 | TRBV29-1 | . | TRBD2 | CSVGGVSGITDTQYF | TGCAGCGTTGGGGGGGTTAGCGGGATCACAGATACGCAGTATTTT
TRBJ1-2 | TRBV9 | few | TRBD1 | CASSVGTGLLGYGYTF | TGTGCCAGCAGCGTGGGGACAGGGCTACTCGGCTATGGCTACACCTTC
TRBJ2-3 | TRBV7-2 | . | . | CASSSLPGLSSTDTQYF | TGTGCCAGCAGCTCTCTCCCGGGACTTAGTAGCACAGATACGCAGTATTTT